Listed here are 19 T cell receptor beta chains from one sample, sequenced in a study of long-term antiretroviral therapy in people with HIV. Sequencing relied on immunoSEQ assay v3.0, run at survey level. Sequenced by immunoSEQ multiplex PCR; TCRdb stores in-frame clones only, minus some. The table includes 25,000 to 30,000 clones, around 86% detected once. Sample: unsorted PBMCs, taken 2.6 to 2.8 years after starting antiretroviral therapy. The source is a man aged 40-50 years with HIV.

CDR3 nucleotide sequence: TGTGCCAGCAGCCAATTAAGGTCGAGCACAGATACGCAGTATTTT. As protein: CASSQLRSSTDTQYF. This sequence joins TRBV4-2 and TRBJ2-3; D uncertain. CDR1 is LGHNA and CDR2 is YNFKEQ in the germline V gene. The V and J ends lost 2 bases and 0 bases respectively, with 9 bases between them. The CDR3 length is 15 residues.

This clone turned up a few times. This rearrangement joins TRBV20-1 to TRBJ2-3; D might be TRBD2 (5 bases). CDR1 is DFQATT, CDR2 SNEGSKA, per germline (reference sequence). The CDR3 covers 11 residues. V lost 3 bases, J lost 4 bases, and 5 bases lay in between. CDR3 DNA: TGCAGTGCTAGTAGCGCAGATACGCAGTATTTT. Protein product: CSASSADTQYF.

This rearrangement joins TRBV6-1 to TRBJ2-3; D may be TRBD2 (5 bases). Trimming removed 0 bases from V and 5 bases from J, with 12 bases in between. The CDR3 consists of 15 residues. Germline CDR1 and CDR2: MNHNS and SASEGT. CDR3 coding DNA: TGTGCCAGCAGTGAAGCCCCTAGCATTATAGATACGCAGTATTTT. Protein: CASSEAPSIIDTQYF.

This chain connects TRBV4-3 to TRBJ2-7; perhaps TRBD1 as D (6 bases). The CDR3 is made up of 15 amino acids. Per the germline V gene, CDR1 is LGHNA and CDR2 is YSLEER. Trimming took off 7 bases at V and 0 bases at J, with 16 bases between the two ends. DNA of the CDR3: TGCGCCAGCACATGGACAGTTGAGAACTCCTACGAGCAGTACTTC. Its translation is CASTWTVENSYEQYF.

The V call is TRBV7-2, the J call TRBJ2-5, with 9 bases aligning to TRBD2. Germline CDR1 SGHTA, CDR2 FQGNSA. There are 15 residues in the CDR3. V lost 8 bases, J lost 0 bases, and 7 bases stayed unmatched. CDR3 protein: CASLWLAGNQETQYF. In nucleotides, the CDR3 is TGTGCCAGCTTGTGGCTAGCGGGGAACCAAGAGACCCAGTACTTC.

This rearrangement joins TRBV27 to TRBJ2-7; 9 positions match TRBD1. J gave up 5 bases and V 10 bases, and 3 bases lay outside the gene matches. The CDR3 is made up of 11 amino acids. Germline lookup yields CDR1 MNHEY and CDR2 SMNVEV (reference sequence). CDR3 sequence reads: CATYRGHEQYF. CDR3 in DNA: TGTGCCACCTACAGGGGGCACGAGCAGTACTTC.

This chain links TRBV19 with TRBJ1-1, with D perhaps TRBD1 (6 bases). The CDR3 is 15 residues long. Trimming took off 0 bases at V and 1 base at J, with 9 bases between the two ends. Germline V gene sequence: CDR1 LNHDA, CDR2 SQIVND (reference sequence). The CDR3 reads CASSIDLGGNTEAFF. In DNA, the CDR3 is TGTGCCAGTAGTATAGATTTAGGGGGGAACACTGAAGCTTTCTTT.

The genes are TRBV18 and TRBJ2-7, with 7 bases lining up with TRBD1. Germline loops: CDR1 KGHSH, CDR2 LQKENI. Unmatched junction bases numbered 6, after V lost 0 bases and J lost 1 base. The CDR3 has 16 amino acids. CDR3 bases: TGTGCCAGCTCACCACCCAAGGGGGCAGGGTCCTACGAGCAGTACTTC. This gives the protein CASSPPKGAGSYEQYF.

The chain is built from TRBV15 and TRBJ2-3; no firm D call. Trimming stripped 0 bases from V and 4 bases from J, with 17 bases between. In germline, CDR1 is LNHNV, CDR2 YYDKDF (reference sequence). The CDR3 has 17 amino acids. The CDR3 DNA follows: TGTGCCACCAGCAGAGATCGAACGAGTGGCAACCCAGATACGCAGTATTTT. It codes for CATSRDRTSGNPDTQYF.

The CDR3 here is CSASSDQPQHF. The CDR3 nucleotides read TGCAGTGCTAGCTCGGATCAGCCCCAGCATTTT. The J gene is TRBJ1-5, the V gene TRBV20-1; D call uncertain. Deletions cut 3 bases from V and 5 bases from J, with 5 bases between. The CDR3 extends over 11 amino acids. Germline V gene lookup returns CDR1 DFQATT and CDR2 SNEGSKA (reference sequence).

The chain carries TRBV15 and TRBJ2-7; no clear D. Germline assignment: CDR1 LNHNV and CDR2 YYDKDF (reference sequence). With 4 bases removed from V and 7 bases from J, the gap between germline ends came to 14 bases. CDR3 length: 13 amino acids. CDR3 protein: CATSKLQIGEQYF. The CDR3, as DNA: TGTGCCACCAGCAAACTTCAAATCGGGGAGCAGTACTTC.

As to this clone: Because it lacks the conserved phenylalanine or tryptophan at the end, this CDR3 is likely a read error. Because the CDR3's place on the DNA is in doubt, the DNA is left out and the CDR3 is given as listed by TCRdb. The chain uses TRBV7-9 and TRBJ1-1. Germline CDR1 is SEHNR and CDR2 is FQNEAQ (reference sequence). The CDR3 numbers 11 amino acids, ends counted. CDR3 residues: CASSLGGDWGV.

This clone was seen a few times. The J gene is TRBJ1-5, the V gene TRBV19; the D gene is possibly TRBD1 (5 bases). Germline V CDR1 and CDR2: LNHDA, SQIVND (reference sequence). The V and J ends lost 5 bases and 3 bases respectively, with 11 bases between them. This CDR3 has 14 amino acids. CDR3 coding DNA: TGTGCCAGTAGTTATAGACAGCTCAATCAGCCCCAGCATTTT. Amino acid sequence: CASSYRQLNQPQHF.

V usage is TRBV11-2 and J usage is TRBJ2-7; D unresolved. Germline lookup yields CDR1 SGHAT and CDR2 FQNNGV. The CDR3 is made up of 15 amino acids. Trimming removed 6 bases at V and 0 bases at J, with 15 bases between. The CDR3 DNA sequence: TGTGCCAGCAGTATTAGGCTACTAAGCTCCTACGAGCAGTACTTC. This sequence encodes CASSIRLLSSYEQYF. The whole variable domain, filled in from reference TRBV11-2 and TRBJ2-7, reads EAGVAQSPRYKIIEKRQSVAFWCNPISGHATLYWYQQILGQGPKLLIQFQNNGVVDDSQLPKDRFSAERLKGVDSTLKIQPAKLEDSAVYLCASSIRLLSSYEQYFGPGTRLTVT.

V usage is TRBV20-1 and J usage is TRBJ2-7; 7 bases agree with TRBD1. V was pared by 7 bases and J by 5 bases, with 5 bases of the junction left unmatched. The germline gives CDR1 DFQATT, CDR2 SNEGSKA (reference sequence). The CDR3 is 11 amino acids. CDR3 coding DNA: TGCAGTGTAGTACAGGGGAACGAGCAGTACTTC. The encoded protein is CSVVQGNEQYF.

This rearrangement joins TRBV5-1 to TRBJ2-7; TRBD1 matches at 8 bases. Unmatched junction bases numbered 15, after V lost 5 bases and J lost 5 bases. This CDR3 spans 16 amino acids. CDR1 and CDR2 (germline): SGHRS, YFSETQ. CDR3 region: CASSRVVGTGFDEQYF. CDR3 nucleotides: TGCGCCAGCAGTCGGGTCGTCGGGACAGGCTTTGACGAGCAGTACTTC.

Judged by abundance, this clone is medium-sized. V is TRBV10-2 and J is TRBJ1-5; TRBD1 matches 12 bases. The CDR3 is 16 residues long. V gave up 3 bases and J gave up 7 bases; unmatched junction bases: 7. The germline V gene encodes CDR1 WSHSY and CDR2 SAAADI. This CDR3 is CASSDPGQGARQPQHF. Written as DNA, the CDR3 is TGCGCCAGCAGTGATCCGGGACAGGGGGCAAGACAGCCCCAGCATTTT.

The chain employs TRBV2 and TRBJ2-7, with TRBD1 as a possible D gene (6 bases). Germline CDR1 reads SNHLY; CDR2 reads FYNNEI. This CDR3 is 17 amino acids long. The V gene lost 8 bases and the J gene lost 6 bases, with 29 bases spanning the gap. CDR3 DNA sequence: TGTGCCAGCCTCACCAGGTACAGGGCGACCTCCTCGGGCGAGCAGTACTTC. This codes for CASLTRYRATSSGEQYF.

As DNA, the CDR3 is TGTGCCAGCAGCTTAGCCCCCATCTCTGGGGCCAACGTCCTGACTTTC. It specifies CASSLAPISGANVLTF. The rearrangement links TRBV7-9 to TRBJ2-6; D ambiguous. Germline V gene data show CDR1 as SEHNR and CDR2 as FQNEAQ (reference sequence). Trimming took off 0 bases at V and 0 bases at J, with 6 bases between the two ends. This CDR3 spans 16 amino acids.